These 24 T cell receptor beta chains share one sample of origin, sequenced in a study of human T cells and chemical hapten exposure. Time point indicated: patch test 1, 2 weeks after DPC sensitization. Described treatment: therapeutic diphenylcyclopropenone sensitization with weekly scalp DPC. TCRdb re-called the RACE reads with MiXCR, one entry per CDR3 protein. The table has around 380,000 distinct CDR3 sequences, more than 4.5% seen once; the top ten hold 2% to 2.5%. The sequencing here drew on whole blood, taken in connection with sensitization to the hapten diphenylcyclopropenone (DPC). These receptor sequences come from a woman aged 45-60 years with alopecia areata. Some clones in this sample may be carry-over from other donors' samples.

This clonotype was seen repeatedly, ten times or more. The genes are TRBV13 and TRBJ2-4, with 7 bases lining up with TRBD1. The CDR3 is made up of 12 amino acids. V lost 0 bases to trimming and J lost 10 bases; unmatched junction nucleotides: 0. Per the germline V gene, CDR1 is PRHDT and CDR2 is FYEKMQ (reference sequence). In DNA, the CDR3 is TGTGCCAGCAGCTTAGGCAGGGGGATTCAGTACTTC. Protein sequence: CASSLGRGIQYF.

The table lists this clonotype with a few counts. The CDR3 DNA reads as TGTGCCAGCAGCTCTCAGGGGTCTCACGAGCAGTACTTC. Amino acids: CASSSQGSHEQYF. The chain carries TRBV7-9 and TRBJ2-7; D might be TRBD1 (6 bases). The CDR3 is made up of 13 amino acids. CDR1 and CDR2 (germline): SEHNR, FQNEAQ (reference sequence). The V and J ends lost 4 bases and 5 bases respectively, with 12 bases between them.

This clonotype was counted many times. J is TRBJ2-7 and V is TRBV20-1, with TRBD2 matching over 10 bases. The J segment lost 5 bases and the V segment lost 8 bases, leaving 9 bases of the junction unmatched. This CDR3 has 13 residues. CDR1 is DFQATT and CDR2 is SNEGSKA in the germline V gene (reference sequence). The CDR3 bases are TGCAGTCCCAGCGGGAGGGCCAGGAACGAGCAGTACTTC. It yields the protein CSPSGRARNEQYF.

The genes are TRBV20-1 and TRBJ1-1, with 11 bases identical to TRBD1. Germline V CDR1 and CDR2: DFQATT, SNEGSKA (reference sequence). The CDR3 sequence is 17 residues long. Trimming removed 6 bases from V and 5 bases from J; junction bases left unmatched: 17. CDR3 residues: CSAPLTGTGGGGTEAFF. CDR3 in DNA: TGCAGTGCCCCTCTTACCGGGACAGGGGGAGGTGGGACTGAAGCTTTCTTT.

This clonotype was picked up a small number of times. The chain combines TRBV4-3 with TRBJ2-1, with 8 bases fitting TRBD2. This CDR3 comprises 14 residues. Germline V gene lookup returns CDR1 LGHNA and CDR2 YSLEER. V was clipped by 2 bases and J by 3 bases; unmatched bases: 0. CDR3 bases: TGCGCCAGCAGCCAAAGCGGGAGCTACAATGAGCAGTTCTTC. It yields the protein CASSQSGSYNEQFF.

In its sample, this clonotype was seen many times. The gene calls are TRBV5-1 and TRBJ1-4, with TRBD1 matching over 8 bases. Germline-derived CDR1 and CDR2 are SGHRS and YFSETQ. Germline trimming cut 4 bases from V and 8 bases from J; bases unmatched to any gene: 10. The CDR3 covers 15 residues. In DNA form, the CDR3 reads TGCGCCAGCAGCATAGGACAGGGCGGAAAGGAAAAACTGTTTTTT. Amino acid sequence: CASSIGQGGKEKLFF.

The chain has TRBV7-3 and TRBJ1-1; 8 bases fit TRBD1. Per the germline V gene, CDR1 is SGHTA and CDR2 is FQGTGA. This CDR3 is 14 amino acids long. Losses at the gene ends were 6 bases for V and 4 bases for J; bases not matched to a gene: 7. The CDR3: CASSHRGFGTEAFF. The CDR3 nucleotides are TGTGCCAGCAGTCACAGGGGGTTCGGCACTGAAGCTTTCTTT.

There are a few counts of this clonotype. The chain is built from TRBV2 and TRBJ2-7; TRBD2 agrees at 11 bases. After removal of 8 bases from V and 3 bases from J, the junction contained 3 bases not matched to a gene. Germline CDR1 SNHLY, CDR2 FYNNEI. CDR3 length equals 13 residues. CDR3 loop: CASLGTSGYEQYF. In DNA form, the CDR3 reads TGTGCCAGCCTTGGGACTAGCGGCTACGAGCAGTACTTC.

This clonotype was picked up many times. The CDR3 region is CASSWTGAVDGYTF. CDR3 bases: TGTGCCAGCAGCTGGACAGGGGCCGTAGATGGCTACACCTTC. This chain connects TRBV5-4 to TRBJ1-2, with 9 nucleotides matching TRBD1. Unmatched junction bases numbered 6, after V lost 3 bases and J lost 6 bases. Germline lookup yields CDR1 SGHNT and CDR2 YYREEE (reference sequence). CDR3 length: 14 residues. The full variable domain, with the rest looked up from reference TRBV5-4 and TRBJ1-2, is ETGVTQSPTHLIKTRGQQVTLRCSSQSGHNTVSWYQQALGQGPQFIFQYYREEENGRGNFPPRFSGLQFPNYSSELNVNALELDDSALYLCASSWTGAVDGYTFGSGTRLTVV.

The rearrangement joins TRBV7-2 to TRBJ2-3; TRBD2 might be the D (6 bases). Germline lookup yields CDR1 SGHTA and CDR2 FQGNSA. The ends were cut back, 5 bases at V and 0 bases at J, with 12 bases in the middle. The CDR3 is made up of 15 amino acids. CDR3: CASSTAGASTDTQYF. The CDR3 DNA sequence: TGTGCCAGCAGCACAGCGGGTGCTAGCACAGATACGCAGTATTTT.

The sample holds many counts of this clonotype. This chain uses TRBV7-2 with TRBJ1-5, with D uncertain. This CDR3 spans 15 amino acids. V was trimmed by 1 base and J by 0 bases, leaving 7 bases between them. Germline V gene sequence: CDR1 SGHTA, CDR2 FQGNSA. Here the CDR3 reads CASSLVTNSNQPQHF. The DNA for the CDR3 is TGTGCCAGCAGCTTAGTTACGAATAGCAATCAGCCCCAGCATTTT.

This clonotype was observed at least ten times. V is TRBV29-1 and J is TRBJ2-1; 10 bases match TRBD2. Germline V gene sequence: CDR1 SQVTM, CDR2 ANQGSEA. With V trimmed by 1 base and J by 10 bases, 7 bases remained unmatched. The CDR3 consists of 14 residues. The CDR3: CSVEGLAGVGEQFF. In DNA, the CDR3 is TGCAGCGTTGAAGGGCTAGCGGGAGTTGGAGAGCAGTTCTTC.

This clonotype was seen many times. The chain is built from TRBV29-1 and TRBJ2-2, with a possible D match to TRBD2 (6 bases). The V gene's germline CDR1 is SQVTM and CDR2 ANQGSEA. This CDR3 is built from 14 residues. This CDR3 reads CSAFRGTRSGELFF. CDR3 in DNA: TGCAGTGCTTTCCGCGGGACCCGCTCAGGGGAGCTGTTTTTT.

Ten or more counts support this clonotype. This rearrangement joins TRBV6-2 or TRBV6-3 to TRBJ2-1; D uncertain. The CDR3 is 12 amino acids. Germline CDR1 and CDR2: MNHEY and SVGEGT. Trimming pared 9 bases from V and 2 bases from J, leaving 8 bases between. CDR3 sequence: CASGRTYNEQFF. For the CDR3, the DNA is TGTGCCAGTGGAAGGACCTACAATGAGCAGTTCTTC.

This clonotype was detected many times. The V and J genes are TRBV12-3 or TRBV12-4 and TRBJ1-2; no reliable D call. CDR3 length: 14 residues. Trimming pared 5 bases from V and 4 bases from J, leaving 14 bases between. The chain's CDR3 is CASSPNSPFYGYTF. DNA for the CDR3: TGTGCCAGCAGTCCCAACAGCCCATTCTATGGCTACACCTTC.

This clonotype was counted at least ten times. The chain has TRBV10-3 and TRBJ1-2; TRBD1 is a possible D gene (5 bases). CDR1 and CDR2 from the germline V gene are ENHRY and SYGVKD. The V and J ends lost 3 bases and 6 bases respectively, with 14 bases between them. The CDR3 runs to 14 residues. CDR3 amino acids: CAISDRGKGDGYTF. The DNA of the CDR3 is TGTGCCATCAGTGATCGGGGGAAGGGAGATGGCTACACCTTC.

This clonotype was observed at least ten times. The chain has TRBV29-1 and TRBJ2-7; 8 bases are a match to TRBD2. This CDR3 is built from 14 residues. Losses at the gene ends were 1 base for V and 0 bases for J; bases not matched to a gene: 2. CDR1 and CDR2 (germline): SQVTM, ANQGSEA. CDR3 nucleotides: TGCAGCGTTGAAGCACGGGGGGGCTCCTACGAGCAGTACTTC. Translating gives CSVEARGGSYEQYF.

This clonotype showed up many times. The chain recombines TRBV6-5 with TRBJ1-2, with D perhaps matching TRBD1 (6 bases). The CDR3 has 12 residues. CDR1 is MNHEY, CDR2 SVGAGI, per germline. Deletions cut 1 base from V and 13 bases from J, with 13 bases between. CDR3 DNA sequence: TGTGCCAGCAGTTACTGGGGGGCCCCCCCCACCTTC. It yields the protein CASSYWGAPPTF.

This clonotype was counted many times. This rearrangement joins TRBV24-1 to TRBJ2-3, with D unclear. This CDR3 region has 12 residues. The V gene lost 9 bases and the J gene lost 3 bases, with 9 bases spanning the gap. Germline V lookup: CDR1 KGHDR, CDR2 SFDVKD. Written as DNA, the CDR3 is TGTGCCACCCCTAAAGGTACAGATACGCAGTATTTT. It is translated as CATPKGTDTQYF.

This clonotype was counted many times. The chain links TRBV15 to TRBJ1-5; no firm D call. Germline CDR1 reads LNHNV; CDR2 reads YYDKDF (reference sequence). V gave up 5 bases and J gave up 1 base, with 12 bases separating them. This CDR3 has 15 amino acids. CDR3 sequence (DNA): TGTGCCACCAGCGACCCTAAGGACAGCAATCAGCCCCAGCATTTT. Translation gives CATSDPKDSNQPQHF.

This clonotype came up many times. The chain combines TRBV10-3 with TRBJ2-7; 8 bases map to TRBD1. The CDR3 has 13 residues. V trimming: 8 bases; J trimming: 0 bases; junction bases outside the gene matches: 3. Germline CDR1 ENHRY, CDR2 SYGVKD. In DNA form, the CDR3 reads TGTGCCATCGGGACAGGTCTCTCCTACGAGCAGTACTTC. Protein sequence: CAIGTGLSYEQYF.

This clonotype was detected many times. CDR3 nucleotide sequence: TGTGCCAGCAGCTTAGCCCCATCGGGGGAGCTGTTTTTT. Its translation is CASSLAPSGELFF. This sequence joins TRBV7-6 and TRBJ2-2, with D uncertain. Germline CDR1 reads SGHVS; CDR2 reads FNYEAQ. This CDR3 spans 13 amino acids. With 0 bases removed from V and 8 bases from J, the gap between germline ends came to 7 bases.

This clonotype has only a few counts. The gene calls are TRBV7-2 and TRBJ1-6; no firm D call. V lost 3 bases, J lost 8 bases, and 14 bases lay in between. Germline assignment: CDR1 SGHTA and CDR2 FQGNSA. This CDR3 is built from 15 residues. The CDR3 coding sequence is TGTGCCAGCAGCTTGAAAGGGAATAGGGATTCACCCCTCCACTTT. Its translation: CASSLKGNRDSPLHF.

This clonotype showed up many times. The rearrangement uses TRBV29-1 and TRBJ2-5, with TRBD2 matching over 7 bases. V was pared by 3 bases and J by 4 bases, with 5 bases of the junction left unmatched. This CDR3 is built from 13 residues. From germline, CDR1 is SQVTM and CDR2 ANQGSEA. The chain's CDR3 is CSVDDGRIETQYF. The CDR3 nucleotides read TGCAGCGTTGACGACGGGAGGATAGAGACCCAGTACTTC.